These 3 T cell receptor beta chains share one sample of origin, sequenced in a study of cytomegalovirus exposure and HLA in healthy donors. The PCR ran on 60 Vbeta and 13 Jbeta primers. Repertoires were generated with immunoSEQ multiplex PCR, while TCRdb's copy carries only in-frame clones and drops some. The table lists about 97,000 clones, roughly 76% of them singletons, with over 3.5% in the top ten. Sequencing input: PBMCs. The source of these receptors is a man in his forties in good health and CMV-seronegative.

This clone has more than one count but fewer than ten. CDR3 amino acids: CASSQVGKGVTEAFF. In nucleotides, the CDR3 is TGTGCCAGCAGCCAAGTCGGGAAGGGAGTCACTGAAGCTTTCTTT. The rearrangement links TRBV14 to TRBJ1-1, with D uncertain. In germline, CDR1 is SGHDN, CDR2 FVKESK. CDR3 size: 15 residues. V gave up 1 base and J gave up 4 bases, with 13 bases separating them.

The gene calls are TRBV2 and TRBJ1-1; tentative D call: TRBD1 (6 bases). The germline V gene has CDR1 SNHLY and CDR2 FYNNEI. The CDR3 covers 14 residues. V dropped 6 bases and J dropped 1 base, with 12 bases sitting between them. The CDR3 DNA follows: TGTGCCAGCAGGACCCAACAGGGGAACACTGAAGCTTTCTTT. Translating it yields CASRTQQGNTEAFF.

The chain couples TRBV7-9 to TRBJ1-4, with 9 bases that match TRBD1. The CDR3 spans 14 residues. Germline CDR1 reads SEHNR; CDR2 reads FQNEAQ (reference sequence). Trimming removed 4 bases from V and 8 bases from J; junction bases left unmatched: 5. Here the CDR3 reads CASSSGTGFEKLFF. The CDR3 coding sequence is TGTGCCAGCAGCTCCGGGACAGGGTTCGAAAAACTGTTTTTT.